Listed below are T cell receptor beta chains from one sample, sequenced in a study of shared clonotypes between healthy human individuals. Assay: immunoSEQ multiplex PCR; the TCRdb copy retains only in-frame clones and omits some. The sample lists about 1.1 million clones; roughly 74% were seen once. Sequencing was done on a sample of memory CD4+ T cells from PBMCs. The receptors were sampled from a man between 18 and 29 years old in good health. Some clones in this sample may be carry-over from other donors' samples. Both conserved end residues are trimmed from each CDR3.

v_call	j_call	cdr3_aa
TRBV4-1	TRBJ1-5	ASSQEGWAVGQPQH
TRBV27	TRBJ2-4	ASSSPLTSGRAGNIQY
TRBV7-9	TRBJ2-2	ASSLWRDANTGELF
TRBV28	TRBJ1-2	ASSPGPFWK
TRBV5-1	TRBJ2-5	ASSLTSGRVQETQY
TRBV4-1	TRBJ2-1	ASSQVGGLAGEVEQF
TRBV5-1	TRBJ2-6	ASSPQNSGANVLT
TRBV7-9	TRBJ2-1	ASSSGLAVNNEQF
TRBV29-1	TRBJ2-7	SGGQIHEQY
TRBV11-1	TRBJ2-5	ASSSTGTQETQY
TRBV20-1	TRBJ1-1	SAHLTGGAF
TRBV6-1	TRBJ2-7	ASSDLEGEGQY
TRBV5-8	TRBJ1-4	ASSPGTVEKLF
TRBV9	TRBJ2-6	ASSGSSGANVLT
TRBV7-2	TRBJ1-5	ASSLAAGATVNQPQH
TRBV7-3	TRBJ2-1	ASSPIAGSSYNEQF
TRBV7-8	TRBJ2-7	ASSQGQGAGEQY
TRBV27	TRBJ1-2	ASSRWTDYGYT
TRBV30	TRBJ2-4	ACRPEGARLKNIQY
TRBV7-3	TRBJ2-7	ASSPGPPGEQY
TRBV5-6	TRBJ2-3	ASSGRGIDTQY
TRBV28	TRBJ1-5	ASRGQRGNQPQH
TRBV5-4	TRBJ2-2	ASSQPGQFTGELF
TRBV30	TRBJ1-5	AWSADTGGQPQH
TRBV28	TRBJ1-4	ASRRGDRNEKLF
TRBV30	TRBJ2-2	AWRGGSITGELF
TRBV5-4	TRBJ1-1	ASSLEGWSTEAF
TRBV28	TRBJ2-1	ASLVGGSGSNEQF
TRBV6-5	TRBJ1-3	ASSYSPQSTGNTIY
TRBV7-6	TRBJ2-2	ASSLGGSTGELF
TRBV6-7	TRBJ1-4	ASSYGRGATNEKLF
TRBV4-1	TRBJ2-1	ASSSRMAGVSSYNEQF
TRBV13	TRBJ1-1	AQTRRGDTEAF
TRBV27	TRBJ2-1	ASSLRFRDRGRNEQF
TRBV6-5	TRBJ1-1	ASSYSGTRNTEAF
TRBV7-9	TRBJ2-1	ASSHLAGAGNEQF
TRBV2	TRBJ2-3	ASRERGRDWDTQY
TRBV28	TRBJ2-7	QVGTASSYEQY
TRBV7-9	TRBJ1-2	ASSYGQDGYT
TRBV29-1	TRBJ2-7	SVDRALSVDEQY
TRBV2	TRBJ2-1	ASSSTGTYNEQF
TRBV18	TRBJ1-1	ASSPLSMNTEAF